This TCR beta chain was recorded in a study of blood T cell repertoires in COVID-19. At the level of the study: Both acute and convalescent COVID-19 samples were obtained from the United States, Italy and Spain. From T cells, B-cell-depleted T cells, or PBMCs came the material, which was cDNA or gDNA.

Recruits, aged roughly 18 to 95 years, lived in 24 US areas. In assigning cohorts, the study relied on participant-reported clinical history. This table comes from immunoSEQ multiplex PCR, and its TCRdb copy is limited to in-frame clones, with some not included. The sample contains 85,000 to 130,000 clones, 65% to 90% of which appear only once. The TCR comes from a woman between 50 and 59 years old who had recovered from COVID-19. Sequences were obtained from PBMCs or T cells enriched from blood (not recorded which).

In DNA, the CDR3 is TGTGCCAGCAGCCAAGGCGAAACGGGCAGGGGCCAGCCCCAGCATTTT. Translated: CASSQGETGRGQPQHF. This chain joins TRBV4-2 and TRBJ1-5, with D tentatively TRBD1 (6 bases). V was pared by 1 base and J by 7 bases, with 17 bases between. Germline-derived CDR1 and CDR2 are LGHNA and YNFKEQ. The CDR3 runs 16 residues.